Listed below are T cell receptor beta chains from one sample, sequenced in a study of post-analysis software for immune sequencing data. TCRdb analysed the PCR reads with MiXCR anew, one entry per CDR3 protein. The sample has 750,000 to 950,000 distinct CDR3 sequences, under 70% seen once. Sequenced material: blood. The receptors shown here come from a girl aged 10-17 years with multiple sclerosis. Both conserved end residues are part of each CDR3. Fields, in order: V gene, J gene, D gene, clone size, CDR3 protein, CDR3 DNA. A D gene is named only where the DNA matches it firmly. Only part of the rows carry a size: once, few, many, or a class if the clone is expanded.

v_call: TRBV9
j_call: TRBJ1-2
d_call: NA
clone_size: NA
cdr3_aa: CASSVVEGHYYGYTF
cdr3_nt: TGTGCCAGCAGCGTAGTTGAAGGGCACTACTATGGCTACACCTTC

v_call: TRBV4-1
j_call: TRBJ2-7
d_call: TRBD2
clone_size: NA
cdr3_aa: CASSQEVAGLVYYEQYF
cdr3_nt: TGCGCCAGCAGCCAAGAAGTCGCGGGACTAGTTTACTACGAGCAGTACTTC

v_call: TRBV29-1
j_call: TRBJ2-7
d_call: TRBD1
clone_size: few
cdr3_aa: CSVRTGQGNEQYF
cdr3_nt: TGCAGCGTGCGCACCGGACAGGGGAACGAGCAGTACTTC

v_call: TRBV10-2
j_call: TRBJ2-4
d_call: NA
clone_size: NA
cdr3_aa: CASSEPTGARQLAKNIQYF
cdr3_nt: TGCGCCAGCAGTGAGCCTACCGGGGCCAGGCAGCTAGCCAAAAACATTCAGTACTTC

v_call: TRBV6-5
j_call: TRBJ2-6
d_call: TRBD1
clone_size: few
cdr3_aa: CASSYSDRGSGANVLTF
cdr3_nt: TGTGCCAGCAGTTACTCTGACAGGGGCTCTGGGGCCAACGTCCTGACTTTC

v_call: TRBV6-6
j_call: TRBJ2-2
d_call: NA
clone_size: NA
cdr3_aa: CASSYVQSGKGGELFF
cdr3_nt: TGTGCCAGTAGTTACGTTCAGTCAGGGAAGGGCGGGGAGCTGTTTTTT

v_call: TRBV12-3/TRBV12-4
j_call: TRBJ2-3
d_call: TRBD2
clone_size: once
cdr3_aa: CASGDRTSGVNTQYF
cdr3_nt: TGTGCCAGCGGCGACAGGACTAGCGGGGTTAATACGCAGTATTTT

v_call: TRBV7-3
j_call: TRBJ2-5
d_call: TRBD1
clone_size: NA
cdr3_aa: CASSTGTGWTQYF
cdr3_nt: TGTGCCAGCAGCACAGGGACAGGGTGGACCCAGTACTTC

v_call: TRBV12-5
j_call: TRBJ2-3
d_call: TRBD2
clone_size: NA
cdr3_aa: CASEEREEKDTQYF
cdr3_nt: TGTGCTAGTGAGGAGCGGGAGGAGAAAGATACGCAGTATTTT

v_call: TRBV4-1
j_call: TRBJ2-7
d_call: NA
clone_size: few
cdr3_aa: CASSHLGGTKNYEQYF
cdr3_nt: TGCGCCAGCAGCCACCTCGGGGGGACAAAGAACTACGAGCAGTACTTC

v_call: TRBV24-1
j_call: TRBJ2-2
d_call: NA
clone_size: once
cdr3_aa: CATSDPYVQGTGELFF
cdr3_nt: TGTGCCACCAGTGACCCCTACGTACAGGGAACCGGGGAGCTGTTTTTT

v_call: TRBV10-3
j_call: TRBJ2-7
d_call: TRBD1
clone_size: NA
cdr3_aa: CAIMDGTGGGEQYF
cdr3_nt: TGTGCCATCATGGACGGGACAGGGGGCGGCGAGCAGTACTTC

v_call: TRBV6-5
j_call: TRBJ2-3
d_call: TRBD1
clone_size: few
cdr3_aa: CASRELGTGTHTQYF
cdr3_nt: TGTGCCAGCAGAGAGCTCGGGACAGGGACGCATACGCAGTATTTT

v_call: TRBV27
j_call: TRBJ2-7
d_call: TRBD2
clone_size: NA
cdr3_aa: CASGSPGLAGLVSYEQYF
cdr3_nt: TGTGCCAGCGGGTCACCGGGACTAGCGGGATTGGTATCCTACGAGCAGTACTTC

v_call: TRBV7-2
j_call: TRBJ2-3
d_call: NA
clone_size: few
cdr3_aa: CASSLKADGTQYF
cdr3_nt: TGTGCCAGCAGCTTAAAGGCCGATGGTACGCAGTATTTT

v_call: TRBV29-1
j_call: TRBJ2-7
d_call: TRBD1
clone_size: NA
cdr3_aa: CSVGVTGSGGEQYF
cdr3_nt: TGCAGCGTTGGCGTGACAGGGAGTGGAGGCGAGCAGTACTTC

v_call: TRBV28
j_call: TRBJ2-3
d_call: TRBD2
clone_size: NA
cdr3_aa: CASSDFTAGAYTDTQYF
cdr3_nt: TGTGCCAGCAGCGACTTTACAGCGGGGGCCTACACAGATACGCAGTATTTT

v_call: TRBV7-2
j_call: TRBJ2-3
d_call: NA
clone_size: NA
cdr3_aa: CASSFGREDTQYF
cdr3_nt: TGTGCCAGCAGCTTCGGCCGGGAGGATACGCAGTATTTT

v_call: TRBV4-1
j_call: TRBJ2-7
d_call: NA
clone_size: NA
cdr3_aa: CASSQPRTSSYEQYF
cdr3_nt: TGCGCCAGCAGCCAACCCAGGACCTCGAGCTACGAGCAGTACTTC

v_call: TRBV27
j_call: TRBJ1-5
d_call: NA
clone_size: NA
cdr3_aa: CASSLSSVGGMGQPQHF
cdr3_nt: TGTGCCAGCAGTCTCTCGAGTGTGGGGGGCATGGGTCAGCCCCAGCATTTT

v_call: TRBV4-1
j_call: TRBJ2-1
d_call: TRBD2
clone_size: few
cdr3_aa: CASSQPREGHEQFF
cdr3_nt: TGCGCCAGCAGCCAGCCCCGGGAGGGGCATGAGCAGTTCTTC

v_call: TRBV18
j_call: TRBJ2-1
d_call: NA
clone_size: NA
cdr3_aa: CASSNRDSLLYNEQFF
cdr3_nt: TGTGCCAGCTCCAACCGTGACAGTTTACTTTACAATGAGCAGTTCTTC

v_call: TRBV11-2
j_call: TRBJ1-2
d_call: NA
clone_size: once
cdr3_aa: CASSARADYHGYTF
cdr3_nt: TGTGCCAGCAGCGCCCGAGCCGACTACCATGGCTACACCTTC

v_call: TRBV27
j_call: TRBJ1-2
d_call: TRBD1
clone_size: NA
cdr3_aa: CASSPEWTGMGYTF
cdr3_nt: TGTGCCAGCAGTCCCGAATGGACAGGGATGGGCTACACCTTC

v_call: TRBV29-1
j_call: TRBJ2-5
d_call: TRBD2
clone_size: few
cdr3_aa: CSVEGTSGSWETQYF
cdr3_nt: TGCAGCGTTGAAGGGACTAGCGGGAGTTGGGAGACCCAGTACTTC

v_call: TRBV5-6
j_call: TRBJ1-2
d_call: TRBD1
clone_size: NA
cdr3_aa: CASSLGRGHFDGYTF
cdr3_nt: TGTGCCAGCAGCTTGGGCAGGGGGCATTTTGATGGCTACACCTTC

v_call: TRBV11-2
j_call: TRBJ2-3
d_call: NA
clone_size: NA
cdr3_aa: CASSPWIEHTDTQYF
cdr3_nt: TGTGCCAGCAGCCCCTGGATCGAGCACACAGATACGCAGTATTTT

v_call: TRBV12-3/TRBV12-4
j_call: TRBJ2-1
d_call: TRBD2
clone_size: once
cdr3_aa: CASGGRAFNEQFF
cdr3_nt: TGTGCCAGCGGCGGGAGGGCCTTCAATGAGCAGTTCTTC

v_call: TRBV15
j_call: TRBJ2-1
d_call: TRBD1
clone_size: NA
cdr3_aa: CATSRGTGAYNEQFF
cdr3_nt: TGTGCCACCAGCAGAGGGACAGGGGCCTACAATGAGCAGTTCTTC

v_call: TRBV2
j_call: TRBJ1-1
d_call: NA
clone_size: NA
cdr3_aa: CARKQGNTEAFF
cdr3_nt: TGTGCCAGGAAACAGGGGAACACTGAAGCTTTCTTT

v_call: TRBV20-1
j_call: TRBJ2-5
d_call: NA
clone_size: NA
cdr3_aa: CSASGTGQGRNEQYF
cdr3_nt: TGCAGTGCTAGTGGTACCGGACAAGGACGGAATGAGCAGTACTTC

v_call: TRBV6-8
j_call: TRBJ2-6
d_call: NA
clone_size: NA
cdr3_aa: CARSRPRSGANVLTF
cdr3_nt: TGTGCCAGATCGCGGCCGCGCTCTGGGGCCAACGTCCTGACTTTC

v_call: TRBV2
j_call: TRBJ2-6
d_call: NA
clone_size: NA
cdr3_aa: CASREKNVGANVLTF
cdr3_nt: TGTGCCAGCAGGGAAAAGAATGTGGGGGCCAACGTCCTGACTTTC